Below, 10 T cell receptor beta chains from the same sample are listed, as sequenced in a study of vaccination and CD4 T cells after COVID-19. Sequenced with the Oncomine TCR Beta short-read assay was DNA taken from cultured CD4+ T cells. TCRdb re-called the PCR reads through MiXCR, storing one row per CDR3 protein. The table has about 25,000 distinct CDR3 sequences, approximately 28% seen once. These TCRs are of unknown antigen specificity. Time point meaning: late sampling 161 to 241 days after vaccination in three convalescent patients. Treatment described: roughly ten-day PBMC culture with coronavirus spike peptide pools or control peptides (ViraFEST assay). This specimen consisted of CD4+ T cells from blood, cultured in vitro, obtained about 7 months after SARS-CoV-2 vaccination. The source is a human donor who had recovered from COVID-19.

DNA of the CDR3: TGTGCCAGCAGCTTAGAACAGGGTCAGCCCCAGCATTTT. Its translation is CASSLEQGQPQHF. The V and J genes are TRBV11-2 and TRBJ1-5, with D perhaps matching TRBD1 (6 bases). This CDR3 has 13 amino acids. With 0 bases removed from V and 6 bases from J, the gap between germline ends came to 6 bases. Germline assignment: CDR1 SGHAT and CDR2 FQNNGV.

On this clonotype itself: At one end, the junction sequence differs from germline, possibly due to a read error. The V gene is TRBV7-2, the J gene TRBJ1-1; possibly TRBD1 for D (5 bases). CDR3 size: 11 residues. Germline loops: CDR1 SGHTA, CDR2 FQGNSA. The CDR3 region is CARSLGGSAFF. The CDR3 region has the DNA TGTGCCCGCAGCCTCGGGGGGTCGGCTTTCTTT.

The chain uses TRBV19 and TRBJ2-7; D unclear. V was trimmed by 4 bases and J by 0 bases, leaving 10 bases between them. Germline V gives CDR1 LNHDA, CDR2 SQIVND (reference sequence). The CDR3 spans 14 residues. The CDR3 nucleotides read TGTGCCAGTAGTAAAGCGTACCCCTCCTACGAGCAGTACTTC. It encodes CASSKAYPSYEQYF.

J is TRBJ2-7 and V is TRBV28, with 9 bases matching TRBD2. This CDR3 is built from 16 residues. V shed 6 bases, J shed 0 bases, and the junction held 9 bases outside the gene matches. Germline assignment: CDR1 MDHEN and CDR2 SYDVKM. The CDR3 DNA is TGTGCCAGCAGAAGACGGGCGGGAGGGTTCTCCTACGAGCAGTACTTC. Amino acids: CASRRRAGGFSYEQYF.

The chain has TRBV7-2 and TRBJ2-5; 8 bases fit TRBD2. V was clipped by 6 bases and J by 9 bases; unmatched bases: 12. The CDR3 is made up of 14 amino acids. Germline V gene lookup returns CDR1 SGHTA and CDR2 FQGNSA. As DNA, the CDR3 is TGTGCCAGCAGGGACCCCGGGACTAGTCCATCCCAGTACTTC. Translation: CASRDPGTSPSQYF.

CDR3 loop: CATSRGGQYNEQFF. The CDR3 coding sequence is TGTGCCACCAGCAGAGGAGGACAGTACAATGAGCAGTTCTTC. The chain couples TRBV15 to TRBJ2-1, with a possible D match to TRBD1 (6 bases). Trimming left V 1 base short and J 4 bases short, with 8 bases between. CDR1 is LNHNV, CDR2 YYDKDF, per germline (reference sequence). CDR3 length: 14 residues.

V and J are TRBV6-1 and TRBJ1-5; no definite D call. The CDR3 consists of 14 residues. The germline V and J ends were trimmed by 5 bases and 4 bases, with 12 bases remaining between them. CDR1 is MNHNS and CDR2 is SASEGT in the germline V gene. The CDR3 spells CASSKRTENQPQHF. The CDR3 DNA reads TGTGCCAGCAGTAAGCGGACCGAAAATCAGCCCCAGCATTTT.

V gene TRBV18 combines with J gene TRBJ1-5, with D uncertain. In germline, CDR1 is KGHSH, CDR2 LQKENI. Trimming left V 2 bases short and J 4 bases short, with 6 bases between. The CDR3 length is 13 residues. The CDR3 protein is CASSPDGNQPQHF. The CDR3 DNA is TGTGCCAGCTCACCAGACGGTAATCAGCCCCAGCATTTT.

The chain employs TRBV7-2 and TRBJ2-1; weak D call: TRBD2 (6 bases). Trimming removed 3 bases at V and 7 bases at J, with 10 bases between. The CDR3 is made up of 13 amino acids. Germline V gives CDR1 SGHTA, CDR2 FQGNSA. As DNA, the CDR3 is TGTGCCAGCAGCTTGTTGCGGGAAAATGAGCAGTTCTTC. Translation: CASSLLRENEQFF.

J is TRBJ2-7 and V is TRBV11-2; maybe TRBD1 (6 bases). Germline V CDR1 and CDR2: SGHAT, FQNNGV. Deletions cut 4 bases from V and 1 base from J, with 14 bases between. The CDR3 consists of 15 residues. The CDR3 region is CASSSGQGTSYEQYF. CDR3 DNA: TGTGCCAGCAGCTCCGGCCAGGGGACATCCTACGAGCAGTACTTC.